Described below is a single T cell receptor (beta chain) sequence and its context. As yet, its antigen is unknown. These data are taken from a study of blood T cells in healthy people across ages. Overall study results and limits: Versus aged donors, long-lived donors had higher diversity and more naive CD4+ cells.

The ends lost 5 bases at V and 8 bases at J; junction bases unmatched: 7. In germline, CDR1 is DFQATT, CDR2 SNEGSKA (reference sequence). CDR3 length: 13 amino acids. Combining a sample-barcoded 5' primer with a J-beta primer mix, a second PCR ran for about 7 to 11 cycles. A template-switch adaptor that had 12 random nucleotides put a tag on each cDNA molecule. TCRdb ran MiXCR on the 5' RACE reads and lists one entry per CDR3 protein. Of about 590,000 distinct CDR3 sequences in the sample, about 30% were seen once. The chain has TRBV20-1 and TRBJ1-3, with TRBD1 identical over 9 bases. Material: blood. This TCR was sampled from a woman aged 80 or over in good health. Here the CDR3 reads CSAEGDREDTIYF. CDR3 coding DNA: TGCAGTGCTGAGGGGGACAGGGAGGACACCATATATTTT.